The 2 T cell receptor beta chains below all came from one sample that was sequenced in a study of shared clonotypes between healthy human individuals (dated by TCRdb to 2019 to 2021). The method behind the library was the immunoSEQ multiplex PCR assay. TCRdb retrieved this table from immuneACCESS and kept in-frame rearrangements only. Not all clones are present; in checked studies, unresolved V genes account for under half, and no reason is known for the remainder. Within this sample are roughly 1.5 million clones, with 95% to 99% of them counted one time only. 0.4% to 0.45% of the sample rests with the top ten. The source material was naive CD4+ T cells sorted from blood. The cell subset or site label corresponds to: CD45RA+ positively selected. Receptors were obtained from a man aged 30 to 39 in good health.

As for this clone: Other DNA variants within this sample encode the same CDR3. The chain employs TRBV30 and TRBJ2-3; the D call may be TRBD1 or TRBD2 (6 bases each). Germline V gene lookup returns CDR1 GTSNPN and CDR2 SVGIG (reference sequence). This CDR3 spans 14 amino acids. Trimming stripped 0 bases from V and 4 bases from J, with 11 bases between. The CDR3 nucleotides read TGTGCCTGGAGTGTTGGGGGGCGCGCAGATACGCAGTATTTT. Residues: CAWSVGGRADTQYF.

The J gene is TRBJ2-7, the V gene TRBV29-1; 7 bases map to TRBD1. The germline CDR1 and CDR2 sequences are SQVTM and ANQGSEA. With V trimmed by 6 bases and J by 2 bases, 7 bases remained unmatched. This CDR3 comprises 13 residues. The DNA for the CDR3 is TGCAGCGTCCTCACAGGGGCGCCCTACGAGCAGTACTTC. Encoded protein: CSVLTGAPYEQYF.